One sample yielded the 20 T cell receptor beta chains listed below, sequenced in a study of Ad26.COV2.S vaccination and SARS-CoV-2 variants. The treatment is: 15 to 20 received Ad26.COV2.S at low or high dose, single or two shots; about five received placebo; per-sample allocation not given. Sample collection was performed on day 63 after the first vaccine or placebo injection. TCRdb keeps only in-frame clones here, not all; method: immunoSEQ multiplex PCR. The profile shows fewer than 400,000 clones, almost 90% of them singletons. The sample consisted of peripheral blood, taken in a trial of Ad26.COV2.S vaccine versus placebo. Receptors originate from a person aged 18 to 59 who received the Ad26.COV2.S COVID-19 vaccine or a placebo.

The rearrangement links TRBV27 to TRBJ1-1; possibly TRBD1 for D (6 bases). The CDR3 is 15 residues long. Germline values: CDR1 MNHEY, CDR2 SMNVEV (reference sequence). Trimming left V 7 bases short and J 2 bases short, with 17 bases between. CDR3 residues: CASTRQASGNTEAFF. CDR3 bases: TGTGCCAGCACTAGACAGGCGAGCGGTAACACTGAAGCTTTCTTT.

The chain carries TRBV19 and TRBJ1-1; 9 bases are a match to TRBD1. The CDR3 spans 15 residues. Germline lookup yields CDR1 LNHDA and CDR2 SQIVND (reference sequence). V lost 0 bases, J lost 5 bases, and 4 bases stayed unmatched. The CDR3 region has the DNA TGTGCCAGTAGTATAGATCTCGGACAGGGGACTGAAGCTTTCTTT. Protein: CASSIDLGQGTEAFF.

This chain joins TRBV5-4 and TRBJ2-1; 8 bases fit TRBD1. The junction had 6 bases not matched to a gene; V was cut back by 3 bases and J by 7 bases. The germline CDR1 and CDR2 sequences are SGHNT and YYREEE (reference sequence). CDR3 length: 14 amino acids. The CDR3 coding sequence is TGTGCCAGCAGCTCCCGGGACAGGCTGAATGAGCAGTTCTTC. Translating gives CASSSRDRLNEQFF.

The CDR3 loop is CASSARSGGANEQFF. The CDR3 coding sequence is TGTGCCAGCAGCGCCCGTAGCGGGGGGGCCAATGAGCAGTTCTTC. The rearrangement links TRBV9 to TRBJ2-1; 11 positions agree with TRBD2. Germline CDR1 SGDLS, CDR2 YYNGEE. The CDR3 length is 15 residues. The ends lost 3 bases at V and 6 bases at J; junction bases unmatched: 5.

The rearrangement joins TRBV5-6 to TRBJ2-1; TRBD2 aligns across 9 bases. CDR3 length: 13 amino acids. Trimming removed 1 base from V and 8 bases from J; junction bases left unmatched: 1. The V gene's germline CDR1 is SGHDT and CDR2 YYEEEE. CDR3 nucleotides: TGTGCCAGCAGCTTGAGGACTAGCGATGAGCAGTTCTTC. This encodes CASSLRTSDEQFF.

The CDR3 is CASSLLGIYEQYF. The CDR3 nucleotides read TGTGCCAGCAGTTTATTAGGGATATACGAGCAGTACTTC. This chain connects TRBV28 to TRBJ2-7; D gene ambiguous. V lost 1 base and J lost 4, with 8 bases in between. Germline V gene lookup returns CDR1 MDHEN and CDR2 SYDVKM. This CDR3 is built from 13 residues.

The V call is TRBV9, the J call TRBJ1-1; D ambiguous. Germline V gene data show CDR1 as SGDLS and CDR2 as YYNGEE. CDR3 length equals 13 residues. V shed 0 bases and J shed 5 bases, with 8 bases lying between them. CDR3 DNA sequence: TGTGCCAGCAGCGTAGAGTTGGTAACTGAAGCTTTCTTT. Its protein is CASSVELVTEAFF.

The chain carries TRBV19 and TRBJ2-7; D tentatively reads TRBD1 or TRBD2 (6 bases each). The germline gives CDR1 LNHDA, CDR2 SQIVND (reference sequence). With 10 bases removed from V and 3 bases from J, the gap between germline ends came to 19 bases. The CDR3 is 14 amino acids. The CDR3: CATKEGDRVYEQYF. CDR3 nucleotides: TGTGCCACCAAGGAGGGGGATCGGGTCTACGAGCAGTACTTC.

As to this clone: A junction end diverges from the germline sequence, so it may reflect a read error. DNA of the CDR3: TGTGCCAGCAGCTCACGAGGACCGGGGGCCCGAGAGCCCCAGTACTTC. Translation gives CASSSRGPGAREPQYF. This chain connects TRBV27 to TRBJ2-5; D may be TRBD1 or TRBD2 (6 bases each). The CDR3 is 16 amino acids. Germline-derived CDR1 and CDR2 are MNHEY and SMNVEV (reference sequence).

The V gene is TRBV2, the J gene TRBJ1-5, with unresolved D. The CDR3 totals 12 residues. Germline V gives CDR1 SNHLY, CDR2 FYNNEI. Trimming shortened V by 3 bases and J by 7 bases, and 7 bases separated the two germline ends. This CDR3 reads CASSDPSQPQHF. CDR3 nucleotide sequence: TGTGCCAGCAGTGACCCCTCCCAGCCCCAGCATTTT.

The genes are TRBV19 and TRBJ2-5; D is unclear. Trimming pared 3 bases from V and 4 bases from J, leaving 9 bases between. Germline-derived CDR1 and CDR2 are LNHDA and SQIVND (reference sequence). CDR3 length: 13 amino acids. The CDR3 DNA follows: TGTGCCAGTAGTATTTTGGGATCAGAGACCCAGTACTTC. It encodes CASSILGSETQYF.

This sequence joins TRBV5-3 and TRBJ2-7; 7 bases align to TRBD1. TRBV5-3 qualifies as an ORF whose function is uncertain. The length of the CDR3 is 14 residues. J gave up 6 bases and V 4 bases, and 10 bases lay outside the gene matches. As DNA, the CDR3 is TGTGCCAGAAGCCCTAGACAGGGAATAATCGAGCAGTACTTC. Protein sequence: CARSPRQGIIEQYF.

The V gene is TRBV10-2, the J gene TRBJ1-2; 8 bases are a match to TRBD1. Germline CDR1 reads WSHSY; CDR2 reads SAAADI. CDR3 size: 15 residues. Trimming cost V 5 bases and J 3 bases; bases outside gene matches: 8. CDR3 amino acids: CASSTDRGLDYGYTF. CDR3 DNA: TGCGCCAGCAGTACCGACAGGGGACTAGACTATGGCTACACCTTC.

The rearrangement uses TRBV4-3 and TRBJ2-3, with D hard to call. The CDR3 totals 13 residues. V lost 2 bases and J lost 5, with 8 bases in between. Germline V lookup: CDR1 LGHNA, CDR2 YSLEER. The CDR3 is CASSQSFRDTQYF. CDR3 bases: TGCGCCAGCAGCCAATCCTTCAGAGATACGCAGTATTTT.

As for this clone: Other DNA sequences in this specimen translate into the identical CDR3. J is TRBJ2-2 and V is TRBV12-3 or TRBV12-4; D not certain. V lost 7 bases and J 5 bases, leaving 5 bases between the germline ends. The CDR3 extends over 11 amino acids. The DNA of the CDR3 is TGTGCCAGCACGAGAACCGGGGAGCTGTTTTTT. It translates to CASTRTGELFF.

The genes are TRBV7-8 and TRBJ2-1, with TRBD2 matching 11 bases. The ends lost 5 bases at V and 5 bases at J; junction bases unmatched: 8. Germline values: CDR1 SGHVS, CDR2 FQNEAQ. The CDR3 consists of 16 residues. CDR3 nucleotide sequence: TGTGCCAGCAGCCCTCGACTAGCGGGAAGGAACAATGAGCAGTTCTTC. Its translation: CASSPRLAGRNNEQFF.

V is TRBV19 and J is TRBJ1-2, with a possible D match to TRBD1 (6 bases). The germline CDR1 and CDR2 sequences are LNHDA and SQIVND (reference sequence). The CDR3 has 13 residues. The V gene lost 2 bases and the J gene lost 8 bases, with 12 bases spanning the gap. CDR3 region: CASSIQGLRGYTF. The CDR3 DNA is TGTGCCAGTAGTATACAGGGGCTACGCGGCTACACCTTC.

The chain employs TRBV10-3 and TRBJ1-5, with TRBD1 matching over 7 bases. The germline CDR1 and CDR2 sequences are ENHRY and SYGVKD. The ends lost 2 bases at V and 6 bases at J; junction bases unmatched: 4. The CDR3 covers 14 residues. CDR3: CAISEGTDIQPQHF. The CDR3 coding sequence is TGTGCCATCAGTGAGGGGACAGATATTCAGCCCCAGCATTTT.

The chain recombines TRBV7-2 with TRBJ1-1; 8 positions agree with TRBD1. Germline V lookup: CDR1 SGHTA, CDR2 FQGNSA. The length of the CDR3 is 14 residues. V shed 7 bases and J 1 base; nucleotides not matched to a gene: 5. As DNA, the CDR3 is TGTGCCAGCACCGAACAGGGGGAGAACACTGAAGCTTTCTTT. Translating it yields CASTEQGENTEAFF.

V gene TRBV25-1 combines with J gene TRBJ1-2; tentative D call: TRBD1 (5 bases). Trimming took off 3 bases at V and 5 bases at J, with 10 bases between the two ends. This CDR3 region has 13 residues. Germline CDR1 and CDR2: MGHDK and SYGVNS. Written as DNA, the CDR3 is TGTGCCAGCAGTGACAGGGTGAAGTATGGCTACACCTTC. Encoded protein: CASSDRVKYGYTF.